The 26 T cell receptor beta chains given below trace back to one sample, sequenced in a study of T cells in Graves' hyperthyroidism and ophthalmopathy. The investigators amplified TCR beta CDR3 regions from RNA transcripts. When the TCR CDR3 underwent first-round RT-PCR, the HTBI primer set was used. Via MiXCR, TCRdb re-called the multiplex PCR reads, giving one row per CDR3 protein. Here the sample spans 500,000 to 650,000 distinct CDR3 sequences, around 13% being singletons. Source material: blood. These receptors came from a woman between 50 and 59 years old with Graves' ophthalmopathy.

This clonotype has more than one count but fewer than ten. This chain uses TRBV7-2 with TRBJ1-2; 9 positions agree with TRBD1. V shed 2 bases, J shed 1 base, and the junction held 5 bases outside the gene matches. Germline CDR1 is SGHTA and CDR2 is FQGNSA. The CDR3 sequence is 16 residues long. CDR3 sequence (DNA): TGTGCCAGCAGCTTAACGGGGACAGGGAGTAACTATGGCTACACCTTC. The encoded protein is CASSLTGTGSNYGYTF. Supplemented by reference TRBV7-2 and TRBJ1-2, the full variable domain reads GAGVSQSPSNKVTEKGKDVELRCDPISGHTALYWYRQSLGQGLEFLIYFQGNSAPDKSGLPSDRFSAERTGGSVSTLTIQRTQQEDSAVYLCASSLTGTGSNYGYTFGSGTRLTVV.

The sample holds many counts of this clonotype. The rearrangement uses TRBV29-1 and TRBJ2-7; a possible D gene is TRBD1 (5 bases). Germline loops: CDR1 SQVTM, CDR2 ANQGSEA. Trimming cost V 5 bases and J 2 bases, with 10 bases left between them. The CDR3 runs to 12 residues. The CDR3 region is CSVLDNTYEQYF. CDR3 DNA sequence: TGCAGCGTTCTGGACAACACCTACGAGCAGTACTTC.

This clonotype was recorded many times. The V call is TRBV12-5, the J call TRBJ2-1; 9 positions agree with TRBD2. The CDR3 runs to 18 residues. Germline V gives CDR1 LGHNT, CDR2 FRNRAP. V gave up 6 bases and J gave up 1 base; unmatched junction bases: 13. CDR3 sequence: CASGFKAGGPHSYNEQFF. CDR3 sequence (DNA): TGTGCTAGTGGCTTTAAAGCGGGAGGCCCCCATTCCTACAATGAGCAGTTCTTC.

This clonotype was seen only a few times. The chain is built from TRBV19 and TRBJ2-6; TRBD1 matches 9 bases. This CDR3 comprises 17 residues. Germline trimming cut 7 bases from V and 2 bases from J; bases unmatched to any gene: 9. From germline, CDR1 is LNHDA and CDR2 SQIVND (reference sequence). CDR3 bases: TGTGCCAGTACCCCCCGGGACAGGGTAACTGGGGCCAACGTCCTGACTTTC. Its protein product is CASTPRDRVTGANVLTF.

This clonotype was detected ten times or more. This chain joins TRBV28 and TRBJ1-6; weak D call: TRBD1 (6 bases). V lost 3 bases and J 9 bases, leaving 27 bases between the germline ends. Per the germline V gene, CDR1 is MDHEN and CDR2 is SYDVKM. The CDR3 runs 19 residues. The CDR3 is CASSFLPGELRRIGSPLHF. In nucleotides, the CDR3 is TGTGCCAGCAGTTTTTTGCCAGGGGAGTTGAGGAGGATCGGTTCACCCCTCCACTTT.

This clonotype occurred many times. V and J are TRBV6-5 and TRBJ1-1; D gene uncertain. V shed 2 bases and J shed 1 base, with 14 bases lying between them. The CDR3 totals 16 residues. Per the germline V gene, CDR1 is MNHEY and CDR2 is SVGAGI. The CDR3 loop reads CASSYPPGAGNTEAFF. Here the CDR3 DNA reads TGTGCCAGCAGTTACCCTCCGGGAGCTGGGAACACTGAAGCTTTCTTT.

The chain employs TRBV29-1 and TRBJ2-7; a possible D gene is TRBD1 (6 bases). This CDR3 contains 13 residues. Trimming removed 8 bases at V and 2 bases at J, with 16 bases between. CDR1 SQVTM and CDR2 ANQGSEA come from the germline V gene. The CDR3 loop reads CSYKQGSAYEQYF. In nucleotides, the CDR3 is TGCAGCTATAAACAGGGAAGTGCCTACGAGCAGTACTTC.

V gene TRBV19 combines with J gene TRBJ2-1; possibly TRBD1 or TRBD2 for D (6 bases each). Germline-derived CDR1 and CDR2 are LNHDA and SQIVND (reference sequence). This CDR3 is 15 amino acids long. V lost 1 base and J 3 bases, leaving 10 bases between the germline ends. CDR3 loop: CASSIAGANYNEQFF. CDR3 bases: TGTGCCAGTAGTATAGCGGGGGCCAACTACAATGAGCAGTTCTTC. The full variable domain, in which reference TRBV19 and TRBJ2-1 provide the parts outside the CDR3, is DGGITQSPKYLFRKEGQNVTLSCEQNLNHDAMYWYRQDPGQGLRLIYYSQIVNDFQKGDIAEGYSVSREKKESFPLTVTSAQKNPTAFYLCASSIAGANYNEQFFGPGTRLTVL.

This clonotype showed up many times. The chain carries TRBV2 and TRBJ1-1; D call uncertain. The V end lost 7 bases, the J end lost 1 base, and 10 bases lay between the germline ends. Looked up from germline, CDR1 is SNHLY and CDR2 is FYNNEI. This CDR3 region has 13 residues. CDR3 coding DNA: TGTGCCAGCAACGGCAGGACGAACACTGAAGCTTTCTTT. Residues: CASNGRTNTEAFF.

This clonotype was picked up many times. The rearrangement joins TRBV15 to TRBJ2-3, with 14 bases lining up with TRBD2. In germline, CDR1 is LNHNV, CDR2 YYDKDF (reference sequence). The V segment lost 0 bases and the J segment 5 bases; nucleotides outside the gene matches: 4. CDR3 length: 17 residues. The CDR3 DNA reads TGTGCCACCAGCAGAGAGCGACTAGCGGGAGGGCGAGATACGCAGTATTTT. Protein: CATSRERLAGGRDTQYF.

This clonotype came up many times. This sequence joins TRBV18 and TRBJ2-4, with 7 nucleotides matching TRBD2. The V gene end was trimmed by 4 bases and the J gene end by 0 bases; junction bases not matched to a gene: 6. Germline V lookup: CDR1 KGHSH, CDR2 LQKENI. This CDR3 spans 16 amino acids. The CDR3 DNA reads TGTGCCAGCTCACATTCCAGCGGGATAGCCAAAAACATTCAGTACTTC. It specifies CASSHSSGIAKNIQYF.

This clonotype was observed many times. This rearrangement joins TRBV6-1 to TRBJ2-3; perhaps TRBD1 as D (6 bases). V was shortened by 5 bases and J by 1 base, with 13 bases between the two germline ends. Germline CDR1 reads MNHNS; CDR2 reads SASEGT. The CDR3 covers 15 residues. In DNA, the CDR3 is TGTGCCAGCAGTACGGGACACTCACGCACAGATACGCAGTATTTT. As protein: CASSTGHSRTDTQYF.

Worth noting for this clonotype: A much larger clone differs by one base, so this may be a read error. The V and J genes are TRBV6-4 and TRBJ2-2; D may be TRBD1 or TRBD2 (5 bases each). This CDR3 region has 16 residues. Germline V CDR1 and CDR2: MRHNA, SNTAGT. Trimming removed 9 bases from V and 6 bases from J, with 23 bases in between. The CDR3 DNA is TGTGCCAGAGACTGGGGGATCTTTTCCCCACCCGGGGAGCTGTTTTTT. It encodes CARDWGIFSPPGELFF.

This clonotype was detected many times. The V and J genes are TRBV20-1 and TRBJ2-5; the D call may be TRBD1 or TRBD2 (6 bases each). V shed 0 bases and J shed 5 bases, with 19 bases lying between them. Germline CDR1 reads DFQATT; CDR2 reads SNEGSKA (reference sequence). This CDR3 has 16 amino acids. This chain's CDR3 is CSARDPPGAGRETQYF. CDR3 bases: TGCAGTGCTAGAGACCCACCGGGGGCAGGGAGGGAGACCCAGTACTTC.

This clonotype has only a few counts. The chain has TRBV12-3 or TRBV12-4 and TRBJ2-1; D gene uncertain. Trimming cost V 7 bases and J 3 bases, with 16 bases left between them. CDR3 length equals 15 residues. The CDR3 sequence: CASTPQVLLYNEQFF. CDR3 DNA: TGTGCCAGCACTCCCCAGGTTCTCCTCTACAATGAGCAGTTCTTC.

This chain connects TRBV24-1 to TRBJ1-2; 9 positions match TRBD1. The CDR3 loop spans 16 amino acids. Germline V gene data show CDR1 as KGHDR and CDR2 as SFDVKD. The V segment lost 4 bases and the J segment 4 bases; nucleotides outside the gene matches: 9. CDR3 sequence reads: CATSDRTGVSLYGYTF. The CDR3 DNA is TGTGCCACCAGTGACCGGACAGGGGTCTCTCTCTATGGCTACACCTTC.

The rearrangement joins TRBV4-2 to TRBJ2-7, with TRBD2 as a possible D gene (5 bases). This CDR3 has 17 amino acids. The germline V gene has CDR1 LGHNA and CDR2 YNFKEQ. The V gene lost 4 bases and the J gene lost 7 bases, with 26 bases spanning the gap. The CDR3 is CASSRDQTRASTGEQYF. In nucleotides, the CDR3 is TGTGCCAGCAGCCGAGACCAGACCCGGGCCTCCACGGGAGAGCAGTACTTC.

There are many counts of this clonotype. The V call is TRBV24-1, the J call TRBJ2-1; 14 positions match TRBD2. The CDR3 consists of 16 residues. CDR1 is KGHDR, CDR2 SFDVKD, per germline. Germline trimming cut 5 bases from V and 8 bases from J; bases unmatched to any gene: 7. CDR3 DNA sequence: TGTGCCACCAGTGCAACGGGACTAGCGGGAGTCTATGAGCAGTTCTTC. Its protein product is CATSATGLAGVYEQFF.

Only a few counts were recorded for this clonotype. The chain uses TRBV9 and TRBJ2-1; 8 nucleotides agree with TRBD2. Germline CDR1 SGDLS, CDR2 YYNGEE. This CDR3 region has 16 residues. V lost 3 bases and J lost 5; bases outside the gene matches: 10. CDR3 region: CASSESGTSFNNEQFF. In DNA, the CDR3 is TGTGCCAGCAGCGAGTCCGGGACTAGTTTTAACAATGAGCAGTTCTTC.

Ten or more counts support this clonotype. The CDR3, as DNA: TGTGCCAGCAGCTTCGGAACAGGGGGCTTAGGGGAGACCCAGTACTTC. It codes for CASSFGTGGLGETQYF. The chain links TRBV7-2 to TRBJ2-5, with 9 bases identical to TRBD1. The CDR3 contains 16 residues. CDR1 and CDR2 (germline): SGHTA, FQGNSA. With 3 bases clipped from V and 5 bases from J, the junction kept 10 bases outside the gene matches.

This clonotype was recorded at least ten times. The gene calls are TRBV20-1 and TRBJ1-6; TRBD1 agrees at 8 bases. The CDR3 contains 15 residues. The J segment lost 9 bases and the V segment lost 6 bases, leaving 13 bases of the junction unmatched. The germline CDR1 and CDR2 sequences are DFQATT and SNEGSKA (reference sequence). This CDR3 reads CSATVGGQGASPLHF. The DNA of the CDR3 is TGCAGTGCCACGGTGGGAGGACAGGGCGCTTCACCCCTCCACTTT.

The rearrangement joins TRBV4-3 to TRBJ2-3; D unclear. The ends were cut back, 0 bases at V and 3 bases at J, with 4 bases in the middle. Germline CDR1 is LGHNA and CDR2 is YSLEER. The CDR3 runs to 13 residues. Here the CDR3 DNA reads TGCGCCAGCAGCCAAGAGAATACAGATACGCAGTATTTT. This translates into CASSQENTDTQYF.

This clonotype was recorded many times. The chain is built from TRBV2 and TRBJ1-4, with 7 nucleotides matching TRBD1. This CDR3 contains 17 residues. The germline CDR1 and CDR2 sequences are SNHLY and FYNNEI. Trimming at V came to 6 bases and at J to 3 bases, leaving 13 bases not matched to a gene. The CDR3 sequence: CASREDRQSFANEKLFF. For the CDR3, the DNA is TGTGCCAGCAGAGAGGACAGGCAATCATTTGCTAATGAAAAACTGTTTTTT.

As to this clonotype: At one boundary the junction diverges from the germline segment, which might be a read error. The rearrangement joins TRBV28 to TRBJ2-3, with D possibly being TRBD1 (6 bases). Germline loops: CDR1 MDHEN, CDR2 SYDVKM. The CDR3 spans 13 residues. The CDR3 loop reads CASSWDITDTRYF. The CDR3 DNA sequence: TGTGCCAGCAGTTGGGACATCACAGATACGCGGTATTTT. The variable domain in full, with the rest retrieved from reference TRBV28 and TRBJ2-3, is DVKVTQSSRYLVKRTGEKVFLECVQDMDHENMFWYRQDPGLGLRLIYFSYDVKMKEKGDIPEGYSVSREKKERFSLILESASTNQTSMYLCASSWDITDTRYFGPGTRLTVL.

This clonotype was counted a few times. The chain links TRBV6-1 to TRBJ1-1; unclear D gene. Germline-derived CDR1 and CDR2 are MNHNS and SASEGT. V lost 3 bases, J lost 3 bases, and 11 bases lay in between. This CDR3 region has 14 residues. CDR3: CASSEGRAYTEAFF. DNA for the CDR3: TGTGCCAGCAGTGAGGGAAGGGCGTACACTGAAGCTTTCTTT.

This clonotype was seen once. CDR3 in amino acids: CASSFTGQRIQETQYF. The CDR3 coding sequence is TGTGCCAGCAGCTTTACAGGGCAGAGAATACAAGAGACCCAGTACTTC. The chain links TRBV5-5 to TRBJ2-5; a weak D match, TRBD1 (6 bases). The germline CDR1 and CDR2 sequences are SGHKS and YYEKEE (reference sequence). The CDR3 runs 16 residues. V dropped 2 bases and J dropped 2 bases, with 16 bases sitting between them.